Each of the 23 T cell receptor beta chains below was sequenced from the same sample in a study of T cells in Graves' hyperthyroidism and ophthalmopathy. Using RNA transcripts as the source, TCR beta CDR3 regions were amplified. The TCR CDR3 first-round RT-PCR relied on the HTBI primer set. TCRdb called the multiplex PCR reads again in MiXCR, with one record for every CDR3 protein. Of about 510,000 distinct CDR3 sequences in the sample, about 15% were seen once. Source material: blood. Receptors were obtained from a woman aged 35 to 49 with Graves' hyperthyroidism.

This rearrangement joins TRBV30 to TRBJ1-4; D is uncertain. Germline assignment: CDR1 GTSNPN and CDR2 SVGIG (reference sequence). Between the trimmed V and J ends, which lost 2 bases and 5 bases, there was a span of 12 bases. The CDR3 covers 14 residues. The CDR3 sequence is CAWSPGRPNEKLFF. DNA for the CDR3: TGTGCCTGGAGTCCAGGACGGCCAAATGAAAAACTGTTTTTT. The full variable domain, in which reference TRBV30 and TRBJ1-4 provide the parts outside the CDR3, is SQTIHQWPATLVQPVGSPLSLECTVEGTSNPNLYWYRQAAGRGLQLLFYSVGIGQISSEVPQNLSASRPQDRQFILSSKKLLLSDSGFYLCAWSPGRPNEKLFFGSGTQLSVL.

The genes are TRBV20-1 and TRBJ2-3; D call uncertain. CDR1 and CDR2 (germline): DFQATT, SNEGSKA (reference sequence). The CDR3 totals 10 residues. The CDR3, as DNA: TGCAGCCTGAGCACAGATACGCAGTATTTT. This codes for CSLSTDTQYF.

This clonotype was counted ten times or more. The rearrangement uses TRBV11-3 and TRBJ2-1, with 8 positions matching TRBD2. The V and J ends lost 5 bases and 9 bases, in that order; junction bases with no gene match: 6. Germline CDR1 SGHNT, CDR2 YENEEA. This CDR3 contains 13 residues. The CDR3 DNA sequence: TGTGCCAGCAGCCACGGACTAGCTAGTGAGCAGTTCTTC. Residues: CASSHGLASEQFF.

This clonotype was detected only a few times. The CDR3 spells CSAKTIAGGETQYF. CDR3 nucleotides: TGCAGTGCTAAAACTATAGCGGGCGGGGAGACCCAGTACTTC. V usage is TRBV20-1 and J usage is TRBJ2-5, with 7 bases aligning to TRBD2. The V gene's germline CDR1 is DFQATT and CDR2 SNEGSKA (reference sequence). The CDR3 has 14 residues. Germline trimming cut 4 bases from V and 5 bases from J; bases unmatched to any gene: 10.

This CDR3 is CSAVTSAYEQYF. The CDR3 nucleotides read TGCAGTGCAGTAACTAGTGCCTACGAGCAGTACTTC. This chain links TRBV20-1 with TRBJ2-7; possibly TRBD2 for D (5 bases). The V gene lost 6 bases and the J gene lost 2 bases, with 11 bases spanning the gap. The CDR3 is 12 residues long. Germline CDR1 reads DFQATT; CDR2 reads SNEGSKA (reference sequence).

CDR3 amino acids: CSVPGLVSYNEQFF. The CDR3 bases are TGCAGTGTACCGGGACTTGTCTCCTACAATGAGCAGTTCTTC. The rearrangement links TRBV20-1 to TRBJ2-1; perhaps TRBD2 as D (6 bases). Trimming left V 7 bases short and J 0 bases short, with 13 bases between. From germline, CDR1 is DFQATT and CDR2 SNEGSKA (reference sequence). The CDR3 is 14 residues long.

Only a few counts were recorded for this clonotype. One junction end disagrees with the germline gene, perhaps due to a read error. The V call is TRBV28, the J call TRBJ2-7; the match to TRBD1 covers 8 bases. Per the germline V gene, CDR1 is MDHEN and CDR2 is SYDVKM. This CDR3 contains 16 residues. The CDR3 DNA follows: TGTGCCAGCAGCCTCCCGATCGACAGGGGTATCTACAAGCAGTACTTC. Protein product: CASSLPIDRGIYKQYF.

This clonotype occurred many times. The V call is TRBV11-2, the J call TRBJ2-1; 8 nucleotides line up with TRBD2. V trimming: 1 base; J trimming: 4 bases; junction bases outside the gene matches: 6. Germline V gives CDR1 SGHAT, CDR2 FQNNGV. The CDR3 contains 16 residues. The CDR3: CASSLVTAGAYNEQFF. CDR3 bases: TGTGCCAGCAGCTTAGTTACAGCGGGGGCTTACAATGAGCAGTTCTTC.

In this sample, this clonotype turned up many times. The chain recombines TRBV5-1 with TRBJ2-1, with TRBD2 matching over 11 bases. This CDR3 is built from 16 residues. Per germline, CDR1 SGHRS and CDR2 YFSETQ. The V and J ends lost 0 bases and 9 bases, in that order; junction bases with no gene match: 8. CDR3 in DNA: TGCGCCAGCAGCTTGGGGGTAGCGGGAGGGCCAGTTGAGCAGTTCTTC. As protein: CASSLGVAGGPVEQFF.

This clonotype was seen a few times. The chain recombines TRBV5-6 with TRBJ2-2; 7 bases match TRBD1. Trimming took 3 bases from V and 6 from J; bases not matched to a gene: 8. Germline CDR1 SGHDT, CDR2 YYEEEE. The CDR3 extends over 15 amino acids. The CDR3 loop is CASSSLDRDPGELFF. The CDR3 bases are TGTGCCAGCAGCTCCCTTGACAGGGACCCCGGGGAGCTGTTTTTT.

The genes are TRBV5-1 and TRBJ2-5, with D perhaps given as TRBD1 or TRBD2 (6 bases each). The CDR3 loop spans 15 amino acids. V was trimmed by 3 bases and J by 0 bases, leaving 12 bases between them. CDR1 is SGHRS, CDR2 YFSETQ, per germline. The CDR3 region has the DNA TGCGCCAGCAGCTCTATAGGGGGGAACCAAGAGACCCAGTACTTC. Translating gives CASSSIGGNQETQYF. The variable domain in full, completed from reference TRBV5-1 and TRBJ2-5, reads KAGVTQTPRYLIKTRGQQVTLSCSPISGHRSVSWYQQTPGQGLQFLFEYFSETQRNKGNFPGRFSGRQFSNSRSEMNVSTLELGDSALYLCASSSIGGNQETQYFGPGTRLLVL.

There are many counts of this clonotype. CDR3 sequence reads: CASSYRTDAYEQYF. DNA for the CDR3: TGTGCCAGCAGCTACAGGACAGATGCCTACGAGCAGTACTTC. V usage is TRBV7-6 and J usage is TRBJ2-7, with a tentative D call TRBD1 (6 bases). The germline V gene encodes CDR1 SGHVS and CDR2 FNYEAQ. The CDR3 length is 14 residues. V dropped 4 bases and J dropped 2 bases, with 12 bases sitting between them.

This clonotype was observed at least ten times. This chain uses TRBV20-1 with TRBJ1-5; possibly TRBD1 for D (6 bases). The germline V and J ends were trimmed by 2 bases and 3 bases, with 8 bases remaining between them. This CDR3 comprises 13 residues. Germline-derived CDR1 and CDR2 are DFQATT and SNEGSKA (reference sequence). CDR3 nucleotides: TGCAGTGCTAGAACAGGGTCCAATCAGCCCCAGCATTTT. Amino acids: CSARTGSNQPQHF.

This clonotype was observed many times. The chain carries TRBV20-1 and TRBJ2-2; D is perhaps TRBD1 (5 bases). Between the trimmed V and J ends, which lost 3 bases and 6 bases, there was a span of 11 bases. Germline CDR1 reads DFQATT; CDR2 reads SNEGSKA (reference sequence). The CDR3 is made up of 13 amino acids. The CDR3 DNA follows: TGCAGTGCTAGGACGGACACTTCCGGGGAGCTGTTTTTT. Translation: CSARTDTSGELFF.

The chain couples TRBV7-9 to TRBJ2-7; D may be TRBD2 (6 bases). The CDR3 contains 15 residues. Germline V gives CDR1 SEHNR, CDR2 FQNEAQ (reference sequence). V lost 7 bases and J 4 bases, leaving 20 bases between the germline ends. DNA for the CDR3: TGTGCCAGCAAGGTCCCCCGGGGCCGGGGGTACGAGCAGTACTTC. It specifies CASKVPRGRGYEQYF.

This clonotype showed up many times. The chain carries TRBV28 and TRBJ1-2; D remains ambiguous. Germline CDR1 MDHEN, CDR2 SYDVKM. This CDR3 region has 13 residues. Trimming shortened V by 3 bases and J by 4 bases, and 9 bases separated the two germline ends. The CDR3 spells CASSFSGSYGYTF. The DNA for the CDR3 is TGTGCCAGCAGTTTTTCGGGGTCCTATGGCTACACCTTC.

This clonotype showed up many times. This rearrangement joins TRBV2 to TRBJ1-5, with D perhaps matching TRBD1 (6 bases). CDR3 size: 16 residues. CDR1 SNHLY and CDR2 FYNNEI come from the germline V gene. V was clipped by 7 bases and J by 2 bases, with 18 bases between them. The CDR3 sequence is CASIGQSSSGNQPQHF. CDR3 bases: TGTGCCAGCATCGGACAGTCCTCTTCGGGCAATCAGCCCCAGCATTTT.

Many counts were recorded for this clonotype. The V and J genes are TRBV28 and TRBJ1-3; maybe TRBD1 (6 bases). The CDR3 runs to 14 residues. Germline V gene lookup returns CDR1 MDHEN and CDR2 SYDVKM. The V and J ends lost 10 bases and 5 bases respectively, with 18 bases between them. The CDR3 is CATRETGARNTIYF. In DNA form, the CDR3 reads TGTGCCACCAGGGAGACGGGGGCTCGAAACACCATATATTTT.

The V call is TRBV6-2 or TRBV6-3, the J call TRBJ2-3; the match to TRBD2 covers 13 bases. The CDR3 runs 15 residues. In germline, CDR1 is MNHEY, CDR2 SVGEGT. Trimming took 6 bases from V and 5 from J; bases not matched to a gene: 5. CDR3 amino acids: CASSATSGRLDTQYF. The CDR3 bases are TGTGCCAGCAGCGCGACTAGCGGGAGGCTAGATACGCAGTATTTT.

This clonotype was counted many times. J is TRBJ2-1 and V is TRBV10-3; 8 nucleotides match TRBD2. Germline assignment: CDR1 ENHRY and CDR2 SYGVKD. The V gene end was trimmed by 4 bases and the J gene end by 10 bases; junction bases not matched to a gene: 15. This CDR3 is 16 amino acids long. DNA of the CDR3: TGTGCCATCAGTGGGGGTCCCTCGCGGGGGGAAGACGAGCAGTTCTTC. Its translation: CAISGGPSRGEDEQFF.

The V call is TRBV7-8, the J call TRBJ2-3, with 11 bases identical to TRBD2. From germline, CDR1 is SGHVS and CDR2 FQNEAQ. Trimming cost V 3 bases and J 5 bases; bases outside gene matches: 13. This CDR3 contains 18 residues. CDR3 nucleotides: TGTGCCAGCAGCTTGGGGGCGGGCCTAGCGGGAGGAATAGATACGCAGTATTTT. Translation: CASSLGAGLAGGIDTQYF.

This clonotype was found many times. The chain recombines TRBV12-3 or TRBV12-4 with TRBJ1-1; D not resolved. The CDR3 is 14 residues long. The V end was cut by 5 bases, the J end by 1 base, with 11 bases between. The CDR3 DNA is TGTGCCAGCAGTCCCTCGGGCCCGAACACTGAAGCTTTCTTT. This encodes CASSPSGPNTEAFF.

The CDR3 reads CASSLVGRGLAGATDTQYF. Written as DNA, the CDR3 is TGTGCCAGCAGCTTAGTTGGCCGAGGACTAGCGGGAGCCACAGATACGCAGTATTTT. The V call is TRBV7-2, the J call TRBJ2-3; 13 bases map to TRBD2. The junction had 9 bases not matched to a gene; V was cut back by 1 base and J by 2 bases. CDR1 and CDR2 (germline): SGHTA, FQGNSA. This CDR3 contains 19 residues.